This record looks at one TCR beta chain sequence and its context. This clone was picked up many times. Its antigen remains unidentified. Base quality data are lacking; no much larger clone is found one base away. The data were taken from a study of blood T cell repertoires in COVID-19 (dated by TCRdb to 2020 to 2022). Regarding the study in general: Samples from collaborators originated in the United States, Italy and Spain and spanned both the acute and convalescent phases of COVID-19. Where HLA class I and class II types were available, the types were taken from metadata supplied by the sample provider, not from assay-based typing. Samples were obtained from the ongoing ImmuneRACE study (first 160 participants) and from 1,254 subjects provided by 6 global collaborators. The repertoires were made available in a free public database intended to serve as a resource for research on the immune response to SARS-CoV-2. The prospective study material was composed of cDNA or gDNA derived from T cells, B-cell-depleted T cells, or PBMCs. Deeply sampled blood TCRbeta repertoires from subjects exposed to, actively infected with, or recovered from COVID-19 were included in the dataset. Sample metadata almost always included a de-identified subject ID, COVID-19 status, age in years and sex.

TCRbeta CDR3 regions were amplified from genomic DNA using the immunoSEQ Assay, a bias-controlled multiplex PCR. Turning to the authors' computational methods: Within the assay, amplification of reference gene primers was used to estimate how many nucleated cells each sample contained. To quantify the absolute abundance of each unique TCRbeta CDR3 rearrangement, sequence reads were collapsed and filtered. For each sample, productive Simpson clonality was calculated as the square root of Simpson's diversity index across productive rearrangements. Here the immuneACCESS table is served through TCRdb, limited to in-frame sequences with V and J called. Missing clones are a known gap in these copies; in checked studies unresolved V genes cover under half, and the rest lacks a known reason. V and J calls and clone size come straight from that table; D and trimming were deduced from the DNA. The sample includes 300,000 to 400,000 clones, with approximately 87% observed a single time. Jointly, the top ten make up 6.5% to 9.5% of the sample.

General conclusions and limits of the study: Clinical and demographic metadata were provided uncurated, with the amount varying by source and participant.

Another Seattle source contributed samples from volunteer blood donors who had recovered from COVID-19. Each collaborating institution followed its own protocols to collect whole blood in K2EDTA tubes. For TCRbeta analysis, collaborator samples were shipped as frozen whole blood, as isolated PBMCs, or as DNA extracted from either sample type. V and J are truncated by 6 bases and 11 bases respectively, leaving an intervening sequence of 16 bases. According to the germline V gene (reference sequence), CDR1 reads MNHEY and CDR2 reads SMNVEV. The CDR3 has 12 amino acids, counting the end cysteine and phenylalanine. Only the CDR3 portion is preserved as DNA: 36 bases, with reading frame beginning at the first base.

Material: peripheral blood. This TCR came from a woman aged 50 to 60 who had recovered from COVID-19. The chain uses TRBV27 and TRBJ1-1; the D gene is possibly TRBD1, with 5 bases matching. CDR3 protein: CASRAVGGGAFF. The nucleotide sequence is TGTGCCAGCAGGGCAGTCGGGGGGGGTGCTTTCTTT.